A selection of T cell receptor beta chains follows, all from one sample in a study of CD8 T cells in ankylosing spondylitis. From the 5' RACE reads, TCRdb called clonotypes with MiXCR, one entry per CDR3 protein. The table includes approximately 500,000 distinct CDR3 sequences, about 12% detected once. Sequenced input: blood, either unsorted or a sorted T cell fraction (not recorded which). These receptors all come from a male donor with ankylosing spondylitis. Both conserved end residues are part of each CDR3. The order of the fields is V gene, D gene, J gene, clone size, CDR3 protein, CDR3 DNA. A D gene is named only where the DNA matches it firmly. For some rows the clone size is stated as once, few or many, or as a class when expanded; others skip it.

V: TRBV5-1; D: -; J: TRBJ1-1; size: few; CDR3: CASSMERGTEAFF; DNA: TGCGCCAGCAGCATGGAACGGGGCACTGAAGCTTTCTTT
V: TRBV7-9; D: TRBD1; J: TRBJ2-5; size: -; CDR3: CASSLDGDRAWETQYF; DNA: TGTGCCAGCAGCTTAGATGGGGACAGGGCATGGGAGACCCAGTACTTC
V: TRBV4-2; D: TRBD2; J: TRBJ2-1; size: few; CDR3: CASSQLDGGGPYNEQFF; DNA: TGTGCCAGCAGCCAATTGGACGGGGGGGGCCCCTACAATGAGCAGTTCTTC
V: TRBV2; D: -; J: TRBJ1-2; size: -; CDR3: CASSEALRGYTF; DNA: TGTGCCAGCAGTGAAGCGCTGCGGGGCTACACCTTC
V: TRBV19; D: -; J: TRBJ2-1; size: few; CDR3: CASSIAHNEQFF; DNA: TGTGCCAGTAGTATTGCCCACAATGAGCAGTTCTTC
V: TRBV7-2; D: -; J: TRBJ2-5; size: -; CDR3: CASSLGFLRAQYF; DNA: TGTGCCAGCAGCTTAGGTTTCCTCCGGGCCCAGTACTTC
V: TRBV20-1; D: TRBD1; J: TRBJ1-5; size: -; CDR3: CSAADRGGQPQHF; DNA: TGCAGTGCTGCCGACAGGGGCGGTCAGCCCCAGCATTTT
V: TRBV20-1; D: -; J: TRBJ1-1; size: -; CDR3: CSAGRLTGTFF; DNA: TGCAGTGCAGGACGTCTAACGGGGACTTTCTTT
V: TRBV6-1; D: TRBD2; J: TRBJ2-3; size: few; CDR3: CASSHRTSQTDTQYF; DNA: TGTGCCAGCAGCCATCGGACTAGTCAGACAGATACGCAGTATTTT
V: TRBV5-1; D: -; J: TRBJ2-1; size: many; CDR3: CASATGWLYSEQFF; DNA: TGCGCCAGCGCTACAGGGTGGCTCTACTCTGAGCAGTTCTTC
V: TRBV3-1; D: TRBD2; J: TRBJ2-1; size: few; CDR3: CASSQRLRTSGDNEQFF; DNA: TGTGCCAGCAGCCAAAGGTTACGGACTAGCGGAGACAATGAGCAGTTCTTC
V: TRBV7-9; D: -; J: TRBJ1-5; size: many; CDR3: CASTQSGSNQPQHF; DNA: TGTGCCAGCACCCAATCAGGAAGCAATCAGCCCCAGCATTTT
V: TRBV3-1; D: -; J: TRBJ2-1; size: many; CDR3: CASSQHTGTEYNEQFF; DNA: TGTGCCAGCAGCCAACACACCGGGACGGAATACAATGAGCAGTTCTTC
V: TRBV20-1; D: TRBD1; J: TRBJ1-1; size: -; CDR3: CSAPWGGQGTEAFF; DNA: TGCAGTGCACCCTGGGGGGGACAGGGCACTGAAGCTTTCTTT
V: TRBV29-1; D: -; J: TRBJ2-7; size: few; CDR3: CSVLQTGSYEQYF; DNA: TGCAGCGTACTCCAAACGGGCTCCTACGAGCAGTACTTC
V: TRBV12-5; D: -; J: TRBJ1-2; size: few; CDR3: CASGLERSSGYTF; DNA: TGTGCTAGTGGTTTGGAGCGGAGTTCTGGCTACACCTTC
V: TRBV3-1; D: TRBD2; J: TRBJ2-7; size: many; CDR3: CASSASDGLAGGSGEQYF; DNA: TGTGCCAGCAGCGCAAGCGACGGACTAGCGGGAGGGTCGGGAGAGCAGTACTTC
V: TRBV30; D: TRBD1; J: TRBJ2-5; size: few; CDR3: CAWSRGQARQETQYF; DNA: TGTGCCTGGAGTAGGGGACAGGCTAGGCAGGAGACCCAGTACTTC
V: TRBV7-6; D: -; J: TRBJ2-1; size: many; CDR3: CASSLFYGQYNEQFF; DNA: TGTGCCAGCAGCTTATTTTACGGACAGTACAATGAGCAGTTCTTC
V: TRBV27; D: TRBD2; J: TRBJ2-7; size: -; CDR3: CASSSGTSGRDEQYF; DNA: TGTGCCAGCAGTTCAGGGACTAGCGGGAGGGACGAGCAGTACTTC
V: TRBV20-1; D: TRBD2; J: TRBJ2-5; size: -; CDR3: CSAREPAGGETQYF; DNA: TGCAGTGCTAGAGAGCCGGCGGGAGGAGAGACCCAGTACTTC
V: TRBV25-1; D: -; J: TRBJ2-5; size: -; CDR3: CASSLDGLQETQYF; DNA: TGTGCCAGCAGTTTGGACGGATTACAAGAGACCCAGTACTTC
V: TRBV3-1; D: -; J: TRBJ2-3; size: -; CDR3: CASSQELRRTDTQYF; DNA: TGTGCCAGCAGCCAAGAGTTGAGACGCACAGATACGCAGTATTTT
V: TRBV6-1; D: -; J: TRBJ1-1; size: -; CDR3: CASRSPGDLRNTEAFF; DNA: TGTGCCAGCAGATCCCCGGGGGACCTGCGGAACACTGAAGCTTTCTTT
V: TRBV5-1; D: -; J: TRBJ2-3; size: few; CDR3: CASSSETSLRTQYF; DNA: TGCGCCAGCAGCTCGGAGACTTCCCTCCGTACGCAGTATTTT
V: TRBV5-6; D: -; J: TRBJ1-2; size: -; CDR3: CASSPGLYYGYTF; DNA: TGTGCCAGCAGTCCGGGGCTCTACTATGGCTACACCTTC
V: TRBV3-1; D: -; J: TRBJ2-1; size: many; CDR3: CASSLTNNEQFF; DNA: TGTGCCAGCAGCCTGACAAACAATGAGCAGTTCTTC
V: TRBV20-1; D: TRBD1; J: TRBJ1-6; size: many; CDR3: CSARDLRTGSNSPLHF; DNA: TGCAGTGCTAGAGACTTAAGGACAGGAAGCAATTCACCCCTCCACTTT
V: TRBV10-3; D: -; J: TRBJ1-6; size: many; CDR3: CAMSSAPNSPLHF; DNA: TGTGCCATGTCCAGCGCTCCCAATTCACCCCTCCACTTT
V: TRBV28; D: -; J: TRBJ2-5; size: few; CDR3: CASSLQGMRETQYF; DNA: TGTGCCAGCAGTTTGCAGGGAATGCGGGAGACCCAGTACTTC
V: TRBV11-2; D: -; J: TRBJ2-1; size: many; CDR3: CASSPQGSSYNEQFF; DNA: TGTGCCAGCAGCCCCCAGGGGTCCTCCTACAATGAGCAGTTCTTC
V: TRBV7-2; D: -; J: TRBJ2-3; size: few; CDR3: CASSSQRNTDTQYF; DNA: TGTGCCAGCAGCTCTCAGCGGAACACAGATACGCAGTATTTT
V: TRBV20-1; D: TRBD2; J: TRBJ2-3; size: -; CDR3: CSARGPGLAGITDTQYF; DNA: TGCAGTGCTAGAGGACCGGGACTAGCGGGAATAACAGATACGCAGTATTTT
V: TRBV29-1; D: TRBD1; J: TRBJ1-1; size: few; CDR3: CSVSGTVNTEAFF; DNA: TGCAGCGTCTCCGGGACAGTGAACACTGAAGCTTTCTTT
V: TRBV30; D: TRBD1; J: TRBJ1-1; size: few; CDR3: CAWSRGQGFGTEAFF; DNA: TGTGCCTGGAGTCGGGGACAGGGTTTTGGCACTGAAGCTTTCTTT
V: TRBV6-6; D: -; J: TRBJ1-1; size: -; CDR3: CASMGNTEAFF; DNA: TGTGCCAGCATGGGTAACACTGAAGCTTTCTTT
V: TRBV5-1; D: TRBD2; J: TRBJ2-1; size: few; CDR3: CASSLEAGTHEQFF; DNA: TGCGCCAGCAGCTTGGAAGCGGGAACCCATGAGCAGTTCTTC
V: TRBV6-2/TRBV6-3; D: -; J: TRBJ1-5; size: many; CDR3: CASSWGGNQPQHF; DNA: TGTGCCAGCAGTTGGGGAGGCAATCAGCCCCAGCATTTT
V: TRBV12-3/TRBV12-4; D: TRBD2; J: TRBJ2-1; size: -; CDR3: CASSSTSGRVSEQFF; DNA: TGTGCCAGCAGTTCGACTAGCGGGAGGGTTAGTGAGCAGTTCTTC
V: TRBV5-5; D: -; J: TRBJ2-5; size: few; CDR3: CASSLAHRQETQYF; DNA: TGTGCCAGCAGCTTGGCCCACAGACAAGAGACCCAGTACTTC
V: TRBV3-1; D: -; J: TRBJ2-7; size: few; CDR3: CASSHVRDEQYF; DNA: TGTGCCAGCAGCCACGTAAGGGACGAGCAGTACTTC
V: TRBV7-9; D: TRBD1; J: TRBJ2-2; size: many; CDR3: CASTMNQGGGGELFF; DNA: TGTGCCAGCACCATGAACCAAGGGGGCGGCGGGGAGCTGTTTTTT
V: TRBV30; D: TRBD2; J: TRBJ2-1; size: few; CDR3: CAWSGMTGLLGTSYNEQFF; DNA: TGTGCCTGGAGTGGTATGACAGGCCTACTCGGGACTAGCTACAATGAGCAGTTCTTC
V: TRBV29-1; D: -; J: TRBJ1-1; size: many; CDR3: CSVGMGPGTEAFF; DNA: TGCAGCGTTGGAATGGGCCCGGGCACTGAAGCTTTCTTT
V: TRBV5-1; D: TRBD1; J: TRBJ2-6; size: -; CDR3: CASSLGTGLWANVLTF; DNA: TGCGCCAGCAGCTTGGGGACAGGCCTCTGGGCCAACGTCCTGACTTTC
V: TRBV5-1; D: -; J: TRBJ2-1; size: many; CDR3: CASSLYRVGAPYNEQFF; DNA: TGCGCCAGCAGCTTGTACAGGGTAGGGGCACCCTACAATGAGCAGTTCTTC
V: TRBV5-1; D: -; J: TRBJ1-1; size: medium-sized; CDR3: CASSLSDTEAFF; DNA: TGCGCCAGCAGCTTGTCCGACACTGAAGCTTTCTTT
V: TRBV5-5; D: -; J: TRBJ2-5; size: -; CDR3: CASIRGSGETQYF; DNA: TGTGCCAGCATTAGGGGGTCCGGGGAGACCCAGTACTTC
V: TRBV10-3; D: TRBD2; J: TRBJ2-1; size: -; CDR3: CAVRREGIDEQFF; DNA: TGTGCCGTCCGAAGGGAGGGAATCGATGAGCAGTTCTTC
V: TRBV25-1; D: -; J: TRBJ2-5; size: few; CDR3: CASSESGFTETQYF; DNA: TGTGCCAGCAGTGAATCCGGGTTCACAGAGACCCAGTACTTC
V: TRBV29-1; D: TRBD1; J: TRBJ2-1; size: -; CDR3: CTIQQGAWNEQFF; DNA: TGCACCATTCAACAGGGGGCATGGAATGAGCAGTTCTTC
V: TRBV11-2; D: -; J: TRBJ1-2; size: few; CDR3: CASSLVAGLYGYTF; DNA: TGTGCCAGCAGCTTAGTAGCAGGGCTATATGGCTACACCTTC
V: TRBV20-1; D: -; J: TRBJ1-2; size: -; CDR3: CSVSRSNGYTF; DNA: TGCAGTGTCAGTCGCTCTAATGGCTACACCTTC
V: TRBV2; D: -; J: TRBJ2-5; size: few; CDR3: CASGQEGSETQYF; DNA: TGTGCCAGCGGGCAGGAGGGCTCGGAGACCCAGTACTTC